The next 18 T cell receptor beta chains were all read from a single sample in a study of blood T cell repertoires in COVID-19. Some clones are missing from TCRdb's copy, which holds only in-frame ones; the method was immunoSEQ multiplex PCR. The sample records some 300,000 clones, about 87% being singletons. Specimen: peripheral blood. The receptors come from a woman aged 30 to 39 who had recovered from COVID-19.

The chain links TRBV28 to TRBJ1-1; possibly TRBD1 for D (6 bases). With 3 bases removed from V and 3 bases from J, the gap between germline ends came to 11 bases. This CDR3 spans 14 amino acids. Germline V lookup: CDR1 MDHEN, CDR2 SYDVKM. In DNA, the CDR3 is TGTGCCAGCAGTTTCGGGAGGGGGTACACTGAAGCTTTCTTT. Translated: CASSFGRGYTEAFF.

The chain links TRBV2 to TRBJ2-2; D uncertain. Germline lookup yields CDR1 SNHLY and CDR2 FYNNEI. Trimming took off 3 bases at V and 3 bases at J, with 11 bases between the two ends. The CDR3 covers 15 residues. CDR3 DNA: TGTGCCAGCAGTGATGACATCGGCGACACCGGGGAGCTGTTTTTT. This translates into CASSDDIGDTGELFF.

This chain uses TRBV10-3 with TRBJ2-3, with 9 bases lining up with TRBD2. The germline V gene has CDR1 ENHRY and CDR2 SYGVKD. Trimming took 3 bases from V and 5 from J; bases not matched to a gene: 15. The CDR3 runs to 18 residues. The CDR3 nucleotides are TGTGCCATCAGTGATGAGTGGGCCAGCGGGGGGTCTGGAGATACGCAGTATTTT. Amino acid sequence: CAISDEWASGGSGDTQYF.

The V and J genes are TRBV5-5 and TRBJ1-2; TRBD1 agrees at 8 bases. In germline, CDR1 is SGHKS, CDR2 YYEKEE (reference sequence). The V and J ends lost 0 bases and 7 bases, in that order; junction bases with no gene match: 5. This CDR3 contains 14 residues. Here the CDR3 reads CASSLARQGLGYTF. The CDR3 region has the DNA TGTGCCAGCAGCTTGGCCCGACAGGGGCTTGGCTACACCTTC.

This CDR3 is CASSSGQGAYSNQPQHF. In DNA, the CDR3 is TGCGCCAGCAGCTCTGGACAGGGGGCATATAGCAATCAGCCCCAGCATTTT. The chain has TRBV5-1 and TRBJ1-5; TRBD1 aligns across 11 bases. Looked up from germline, CDR1 is SGHRS and CDR2 is YFSETQ. CDR3 length: 17 amino acids. J gave up 0 bases and V 3 bases, and 5 bases lay outside the gene matches.

This chain joins TRBV9 and TRBJ1-5; tentatively, D is TRBD1 (5 bases). Trimming took 4 bases from V and 4 from J, leaving 12 bases between them. The CDR3 consists of 14 residues. The germline V gene encodes CDR1 SGDLS and CDR2 YYNGEE. The CDR3 DNA is TGTGCCAGCAGCCCGGGGGTACTGAATCAGCCCCAGCATTTT. Encoded protein: CASSPGVLNQPQHF.

The V and J genes are TRBV7-8 and TRBJ2-7, with a weak D call TRBD1 (6 bases). Germline CDR1 and CDR2: SGHVS and FQNEAQ. This CDR3 region has 14 residues. V was shortened by 1 base and J by 3 bases, with 10 bases between the two germline ends. The CDR3: CASSLGTANYEQYF. The DNA of the CDR3 is TGTGCCAGCAGCTTAGGGACAGCCAACTACGAGCAGTACTTC.

The chain recombines TRBV6-2 or TRBV6-3 with TRBJ2-1; D is possibly TRBD2 (7 bases). Trimming took off 2 bases at V and 8 bases at J, with 16 bases between the two ends. Per germline, CDR1 MNHEY and CDR2 SVGEGT. The CDR3 extends over 15 amino acids. DNA for the CDR3: TGTGCCAGCAGTTACGAGGGGGGGGTTAGGGATGAGCAGTTCTTC. As protein: CASSYEGGVRDEQFF.

The chain employs TRBV3-1 (or the pseudogene TRBV3-2) and TRBJ2-5, with D unresolved. V lost 5 bases and J 8 bases, leaving 9 bases between the germline ends. Germline V gene sequence: CDR1 LGHDT, CDR2 YNNKEL (reference sequence). The CDR3 covers 11 residues. The CDR3 is CASSLALTQYF. CDR3 DNA sequence: TGTGCCAGCAGCTTAGCCTTAACCCAGTACTTC.

This chain uses TRBV4-2 with TRBJ2-2, with 7 bases lining up with TRBD1. The CDR3 spans 15 residues. Per germline, CDR1 LGHNA and CDR2 YNFKEQ. V lost 4 bases, J lost 1 base, and 3 bases stayed unmatched. The CDR3 protein is CASSRWDRNTGELFF. The CDR3 region has the DNA TGTGCCAGCAGCCGATGGGACAGGAACACCGGGGAGCTGTTTTTT.

The chain combines TRBV6-5 with TRBJ1-1; a weak D match, TRBD1 (5 bases). V lost 6 bases and J lost 0, with 8 bases in between. The germline CDR1 and CDR2 sequences are MNHEY and SVGAGI. The CDR3 spans 13 residues. CDR3 region: CASRLGLNTEAFF. The CDR3 nucleotides are TGTGCCAGCAGACTGGGGCTGAACACTGAAGCTTTCTTT.

This clone was detected only a few times. The chain employs TRBV24-1 and TRBJ1-4; possibly TRBD1 for D (5 bases). Trimming stripped 5 bases from V and 3 bases from J, with 9 bases between. The germline V gene has CDR1 KGHDR and CDR2 SFDVKD. The CDR3 spans 14 residues. CDR3 nucleotide sequence: TGTGCCACCAGTGCTGGGGCGGCTAATGAAAAACTGTTTTTT. Its protein is CATSAGAANEKLFF.

The chain's CDR3 is CASSVGGIQQETQYF. The CDR3 region has the DNA TGTGCCAGCAGCGTAGGCGGGATCCAACAAGAGACCCAGTACTTC. This sequence joins TRBV9 and TRBJ2-5, with D maybe TRBD2 (6 bases). Germline assignment: CDR1 SGDLS and CDR2 YYNGEE. CDR3 size: 15 residues. Trimming took off 0 bases at V and 2 bases at J, with 11 bases between the two ends.

The chain is built from TRBV12-5 and TRBJ1-1, with D unresolved. The V gene's germline CDR1 is LGHNT and CDR2 FRNRAP. The CDR3 totals 12 residues. Trimming cost V 7 bases and J 10 bases, with 16 bases left between them. The DNA of the CDR3 is TGTGCTAGTGCCAAGCGGGAGACCCCAGCTTTCTTT. Protein: CASAKRETPAFF.

This clone has just one count. The chain employs TRBV15 and TRBJ2-2; possibly TRBD2 for D (6 bases). This CDR3 spans 15 amino acids. The ends were cut back, 1 base at V and 5 bases at J, with 11 bases in the middle. The germline V gene encodes CDR1 LNHNV and CDR2 YYDKDF (reference sequence). In nucleotides, the CDR3 is TGTGCCACCAGCAGAGGGAGTGGGGGGACCGGGGAGCTGTTTTTT. The encoded protein is CATSRGSGGTGELFF.

This clone was detected a few times. V gene TRBV29-1 combines with J gene TRBJ1-4; D is unclear. CDR3 length equals 14 residues. Germline V gives CDR1 SQVTM, CDR2 ANQGSEA. V lost 0 bases, J lost 4 bases, and 9 bases lay in between. CDR3 DNA sequence: TGCAGCGTTGAAGACGGAGGATTTAATGAAAAACTGTTTTTT. Amino acids: CSVEDGGFNEKLFF.

This clone was detected a few times. The V call is TRBV6-2 or TRBV6-3, the J call TRBJ1-4; possible D gene TRBD1, 5 bases. CDR3 length: 16 amino acids. Between the trimmed V and J ends, which lost 7 bases and 10 bases, there was a span of 25 bases. Germline V lookup: CDR1 MNHEY, CDR2 SVGEGT. The CDR3 here is CASTPWRGQSRGKLFF. The CDR3 DNA reads TGTGCCAGCACCCCTTGGAGGGGTCAGTCTCGTGGAAAACTGTTTTTT.

V gene TRBV6-5 combines with J gene TRBJ2-1, with TRBD2 as a possible D gene (6 bases). Germline V gene lookup returns CDR1 MNHEY and CDR2 SVGAGI. Trimming pared 6 bases from V and 4 bases from J, leaving 10 bases between. CDR3 length: 13 residues. The CDR3 DNA is TGTGCCAGCAGGAGGGACTTATACAATGAGCAGTTCTTC. It specifies CASRRDLYNEQFF.